The 23 T cell receptor beta chains presented below share a single source sample, sequenced in a study of T cells in localized non-small cell lung cancer. Sequencing used immunoSEQ multiplex PCR; TCRdb keeps in-frame clones, though not all of them. The sample carries tens of thousands of clones, approximately 80% recorded once. The specimen comprised peripheral blood, sampled before any cancer treatment. The source is a male donor aged 60 or over with stage III squamous cell lung carcinoma.

The genes are TRBV7-2 and TRBJ2-7; D remains ambiguous. The CDR3 length is 13 residues. Trimming took 5 bases from V and 3 from J, leaving 11 bases between them. The germline gives CDR1 SGHTA, CDR2 FQGNSA. The DNA of the CDR3 is TGTGCCAGCAGCCCGCGACAACTCTACGAGCAGTACTTC. Translating gives CASSPRQLYEQYF.

The V gene is TRBV19, the J gene TRBJ1-2; D remains unclear. Deletions cut 5 bases from V and 4 bases from J, with 14 bases between. The CDR3 sequence is 14 residues long. Germline lookup yields CDR1 LNHDA and CDR2 SQIVND (reference sequence). DNA for the CDR3: TGTGCCAGTAGTGTCGGGGAAGATAGCTATGGCTACACCTTC. Its translation is CASSVGEDSYGYTF.

This chain uses TRBV5-1 with TRBJ2-1, with D tentatively TRBD2 (6 bases). In germline, CDR1 is SGHRS, CDR2 YFSETQ. The CDR3 runs 15 residues. V lost 3 bases, J lost 6 bases, and 16 bases lay in between. DNA for the CDR3: TGCGCCAGCAGCTCTGGAGGAGGGGAGACCAATGAGCAGTTCTTC. Translated: CASSSGGGETNEQFF.

V and J are TRBV5-1 and TRBJ1-2, with D unresolved. The CDR3 totals 14 residues. CDR1 and CDR2 (germline): SGHRS, YFSETQ. With 0 bases removed from V and 7 bases from J, the gap between germline ends came to 13 bases. DNA for the CDR3: TGCGCCAGCAGCTTGGAGGCGGGATCGGTTGGCTACACCTTC. The encoded protein is CASSLEAGSVGYTF.

The chain uses TRBV11-2 and TRBJ1-3; D uncertain. CDR1 and CDR2 (germline): SGHAT, FQNNGV. The CDR3 sequence is 14 residues long. With 2 bases removed from V and 0 bases from J, the gap between germline ends came to 5 bases. CDR3: CASSLRNSGNTIYF. As DNA, the CDR3 is TGTGCCAGCAGCTTAAGAAACTCTGGAAACACCATATATTTT.

CDR3 region: CASSIRQGSAFF. In nucleotides, the CDR3 is TGTGCCAGCAGCATAAGACAGGGGTCCGCTTTCTTT. The chain employs TRBV7-9 and TRBJ1-1, with TRBD1 identical over 8 bases. The CDR3 has 12 amino acids. Germline values: CDR1 SEHNR, CDR2 FQNEAQ (reference sequence). The junction had 7 bases not matched to a gene; V was cut back by 5 bases and J by 11 bases.

The chain is built from TRBV7-9 and TRBJ1-5; D remains unclear. Germline V gene data show CDR1 as SEHNR and CDR2 as FQNEAQ (reference sequence). V was clipped by 1 base and J by 6 bases, with 16 bases between them. The CDR3 contains 16 residues. CDR3 DNA sequence: TGTGCCAGCAGCTTAGGGGAAGAGGGAAGAGCTCAGCCCCAGCATTTT. This gives the protein CASSLGEEGRAQPQHF.

The chain links TRBV5-6 to TRBJ2-2; D may be TRBD1 or TRBD2 (5 bases each). The CDR3 spans 15 residues. CDR1 SGHDT and CDR2 YYEEEE come from the germline V gene. V lost 2 bases and J 4 bases, leaving 12 bases between the germline ends. CDR3 in DNA: TGTGCCAGCAGCTTACAAGGGGCGGGCACCGGGGAGCTGTTTTTT. It is translated as CASSLQGAGTGELFF.

In its sample, this clone was seen a few times. V gene TRBV4-2 combines with J gene TRBJ2-3; 13 bases line up with TRBD2. From germline, CDR1 is LGHNA and CDR2 YNFKEQ. Losses at the gene ends were 1 base for V and 4 bases for J; bases not matched to a gene: 2. This CDR3 contains 16 residues. The chain's CDR3 is CASSQGLAGGSDTQYF. The CDR3 DNA follows: TGTGCCAGCAGCCAAGGACTAGCGGGGGGATCAGATACGCAGTATTTT.

V is TRBV18 and J is TRBJ2-1, with D tentatively TRBD2 (6 bases). The length of the CDR3 is 14 residues. Per the germline V gene, CDR1 is KGHSH and CDR2 is LQKENI. V was shortened by 3 bases and J by 5 bases, with 11 bases between the two germline ends. The CDR3 sequence is CASSPTRSDNEQFF. The DNA for the CDR3 is TGTGCCAGCTCACCGACTAGAAGCGACAATGAGCAGTTCTTC.

V usage is TRBV6-6 and J usage is TRBJ2-1; 8 nucleotides align to TRBD2. Germline V gene data show CDR1 as MNHNY and CDR2 as SVGAGI (reference sequence). J was trimmed by 6 bases and V by 2 bases; bases with no gene match: 6. This CDR3 is built from 15 residues. Here the CDR3 reads CASSYGAGAPNEQFF. In nucleotides, the CDR3 is TGTGCCAGCAGTTACGGAGCGGGGGCCCCCAATGAGCAGTTCTTC.

As DNA, the CDR3 is TGTGCTAGTGGAGGGGACAATTATCAGCCCCAGCATTTT. This encodes CASGGDNYQPQHF. The V and J genes are TRBV12-5 and TRBJ1-5; a weak D match, TRBD1 (6 bases). CDR1 is LGHNT and CDR2 is FRNRAP in the germline V gene. This CDR3 contains 13 residues. Trimming left V 6 bases short and J 5 bases short, with 11 bases between.

In DNA form, the CDR3 reads TGCGCCAGCAGTAGGGACAGCACCGGGGAGCTGTTTTTT. This translates into CASSRDSTGELFF. V and J are TRBV5-1 and TRBJ2-2, with 7 bases fitting TRBD1. This CDR3 is 13 amino acids long. V shed 5 bases, J shed 4 bases, and the junction held 2 bases outside the gene matches. The V gene's germline CDR1 is SGHRS and CDR2 YFSETQ.

This clone was observed a single time. V and J are TRBV2 and TRBJ2-5, with D perhaps TRBD1 (6 bases). The CDR3 loop spans 13 amino acids. Germline CDR1 reads SNHLY; CDR2 reads FYNNEI. V was shortened by 7 bases and J by 1 base, with 10 bases between the two germline ends. For the CDR3, the DNA is TGTGCCAGCAACCCGGACAGCCAAGAGACCCAGTACTTC. Translated, it gives CASNPDSQETQYF.

This chain connects TRBV5-1 to TRBJ2-1; D not certain. V gave up 0 bases and J gave up 5 bases, with 15 bases separating them. CDR1 and CDR2 from the germline V gene are SGHRS and YFSETQ. This CDR3 spans 16 amino acids. CDR3 protein: CASSLGADTGHNEQFF. The CDR3 nucleotides are TGCGCCAGCAGCTTGGGGGCTGACACGGGTCACAATGAGCAGTTCTTC.

The J gene is TRBJ1-1, the V gene TRBV13; D is ambiguous. V lost 7 bases to trimming and J lost 0 bases, with 15 bases between them. Germline V gives CDR1 PRHDT, CDR2 FYEKMQ (reference sequence). This CDR3 region has 15 residues. The CDR3 DNA reads as TGTGCCAGCACCTTTCGGGATTTAATGAACACTGAAGCTTTCTTT. Its translation is CASTFRDLMNTEAFF.

This chain uses TRBV7-8 with TRBJ2-1; 7 bases map to TRBD1. Germline V lookup: CDR1 SGHVS, CDR2 FQNEAQ. The trim removed 4 bases at V and 0 bases at J, leaving 3 bases unmatched. This CDR3 spans 15 amino acids. The CDR3 DNA sequence: TGTGCCAGCAGCTACCGACAGGGCTCCTACAATGAGCAGTTCTTC. This encodes CASSYRQGSYNEQFF.

The chain combines TRBV5-1 with TRBJ2-3; the match to TRBD2 covers 9 bases. The V gene's germline CDR1 is SGHRS and CDR2 YFSETQ. There are 14 residues in the CDR3. Trimming at V came to 4 bases and at J to 3 bases, leaving 3 bases not matched to a gene. The CDR3: CASSISGRTDTQYF. The CDR3 DNA reads TGCGCCAGCAGCATTAGCGGGAGAACAGATACGCAGTATTTT. The complete variable domain, with remaining parts taken from reference TRBV5-1 and TRBJ2-3, reads KAGVTQTPRYLIKTRGQQVTLSCSPISGHRSVSWYQQTPGQGLQFLFEYFSETQRNKGNFPGRFSGRQFSNSRSEMNVSTLELGDSALYLCASSISGRTDTQYFGPGTRLTVL.

This chain links TRBV5-1 with TRBJ1-5; D is unclear. CDR1 is SGHRS and CDR2 is YFSETQ in the germline V gene. CDR3 size: 13 residues. V shed 1 base and J shed 5 bases, with 7 bases lying between them. CDR3 nucleotides: TGCGCCAGCAGCTTGACCCCGGATCAGCCCCAGCATTTT. Translation: CASSLTPDQPQHF.

This clone was found once. The chain has TRBV5-1 and TRBJ2-7; 11 nucleotides line up with TRBD2. CDR3 length equals 15 residues. Unmatched junction bases numbered 4, after V lost 2 bases and J lost 3 bases. Germline V gene lookup returns CDR1 SGHRS and CDR2 YFSETQ. CDR3 sequence reads: CASSFSGTSGYEQYF. CDR3 coding DNA: TGCGCCAGCAGCTTCTCCGGGACTAGCGGCTACGAGCAGTACTTC.

This sequence joins TRBV5-4 and TRBJ2-2; 9 bases map to TRBD1. After removal of 0 bases from V and 3 bases from J, the junction contained 3 bases not matched to a gene. Germline V gene sequence: CDR1 SGHNT, CDR2 YYREEE (reference sequence). The CDR3 length is 16 residues. The CDR3 bases are TGTGCCAGCAGCTTGGGGGGACAGGGAGACACCGGGGAGCTGTTTTTT. This sequence encodes CASSLGGQGDTGELFF.

The J gene is TRBJ2-3, the V gene TRBV5-1; 8 bases match TRBD1. The CDR3 loop spans 14 amino acids. The germline gives CDR1 SGHRS, CDR2 YFSETQ. V was pared by 5 bases and J by 0 bases, with 2 bases of the junction left unmatched. CDR3 sequence (DNA): TGCGCCAGCAGGGACAGGGCTAGCACAGATACGCAGTATTTT. Translation gives CASRDRASTDTQYF.

In this sample, this clone turned up a few times. The chain joins TRBV5-1 to TRBJ1-3; D unresolved. The V and J ends lost 7 bases and 0 bases respectively, with 11 bases between them. The germline V gene encodes CDR1 SGHRS and CDR2 YFSETQ. The CDR3 length is 14 residues. CDR3 in amino acids: CASRREGSGNTIYF. CDR3 coding DNA: TGCGCCAGCCGTCGCGAGGGCTCTGGAAACACCATATATTTT.